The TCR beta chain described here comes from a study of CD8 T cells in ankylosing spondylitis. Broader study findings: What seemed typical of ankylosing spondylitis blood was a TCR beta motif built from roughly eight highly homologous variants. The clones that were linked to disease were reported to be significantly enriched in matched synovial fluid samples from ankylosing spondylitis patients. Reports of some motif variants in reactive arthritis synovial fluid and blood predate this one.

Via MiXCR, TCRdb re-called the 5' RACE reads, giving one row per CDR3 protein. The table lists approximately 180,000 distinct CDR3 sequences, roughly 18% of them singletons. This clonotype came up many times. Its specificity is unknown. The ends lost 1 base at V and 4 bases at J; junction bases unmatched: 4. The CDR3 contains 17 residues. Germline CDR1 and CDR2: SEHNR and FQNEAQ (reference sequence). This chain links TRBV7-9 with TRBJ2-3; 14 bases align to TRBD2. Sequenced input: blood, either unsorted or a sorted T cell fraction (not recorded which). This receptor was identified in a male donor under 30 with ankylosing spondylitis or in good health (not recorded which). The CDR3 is CASSLVPGLAGADTQYF. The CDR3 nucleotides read TGTGCCAGCAGCTTAGTACCGGGACTAGCGGGGGCAGATACGCAGTATTTT.